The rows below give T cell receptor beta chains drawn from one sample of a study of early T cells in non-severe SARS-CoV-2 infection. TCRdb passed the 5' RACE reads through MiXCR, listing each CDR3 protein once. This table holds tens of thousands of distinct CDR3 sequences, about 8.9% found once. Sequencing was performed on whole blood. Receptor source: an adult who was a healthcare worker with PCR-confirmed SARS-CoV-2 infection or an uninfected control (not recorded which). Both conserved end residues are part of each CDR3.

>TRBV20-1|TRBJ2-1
CSASLGSGSNEQFF
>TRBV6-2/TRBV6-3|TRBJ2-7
CASTDTGREQYF
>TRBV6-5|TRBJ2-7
CASTAGNHEQYF
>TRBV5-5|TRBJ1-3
CASRNNPVAGNTIYF
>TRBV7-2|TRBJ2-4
CASSLGVTANIQYF
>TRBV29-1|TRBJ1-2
CSVEDPGRVAGYTF
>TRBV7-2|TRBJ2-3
CASTLEGRHTQYF
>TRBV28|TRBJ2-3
CASSPLSGYTDTQYF
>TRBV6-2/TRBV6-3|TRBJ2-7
CASRDYRTSGTYEQYF
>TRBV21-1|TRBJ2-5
CASSKDKREGRGQETQYF
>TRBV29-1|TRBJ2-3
CSVEDQALRADTQYF
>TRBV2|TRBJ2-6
CASSDTASSGANVLTF
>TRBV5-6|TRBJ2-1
CASSFGTGFYNEQFF
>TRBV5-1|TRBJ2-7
CASSLAASNEQYF
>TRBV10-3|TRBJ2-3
CAISDGTDTQYF
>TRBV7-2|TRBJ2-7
CASSLSPGQRGNEQYF
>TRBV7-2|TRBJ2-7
CASSTPGLRGEQYF
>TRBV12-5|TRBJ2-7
CASGLGQGYSYEQYF
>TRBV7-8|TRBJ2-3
CASSPRGGYSTDTQYF
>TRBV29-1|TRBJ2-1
CSVGQGTYNEQFF
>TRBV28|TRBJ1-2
CASSAPGQELYGYTF
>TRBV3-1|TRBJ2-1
CASSQGPGLARDEQFF
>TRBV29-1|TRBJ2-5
CSVDKLAGGETQYF
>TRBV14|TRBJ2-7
CASSQTGREQYF
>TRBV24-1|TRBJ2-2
CATSDSGQAGELFF
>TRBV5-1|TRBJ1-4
CASSIRESNEKLFF
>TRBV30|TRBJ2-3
CAWSVLGPPIRGTQYF
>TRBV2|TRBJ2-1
CASSGLAKQFF
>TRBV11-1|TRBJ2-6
CASSLEGQGPEIF
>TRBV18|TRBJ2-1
CASSPGTSGNNEQFF
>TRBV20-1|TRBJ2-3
CSARPTSGRTDTQYF
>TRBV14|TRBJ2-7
CASREVGTYEQYF
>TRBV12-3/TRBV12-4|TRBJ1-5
CASSYGGTVGQPQHF
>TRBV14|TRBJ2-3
CASSQGDTQYF
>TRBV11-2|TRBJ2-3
CASGRRDTQYF
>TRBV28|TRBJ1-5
CASSPQRQGGFVNQPQHF
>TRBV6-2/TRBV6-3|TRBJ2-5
CASRRFSGPQETQYF
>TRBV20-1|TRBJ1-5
CSATPGQTNQPQHF
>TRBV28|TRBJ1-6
CASKPPTGYNSPLHF
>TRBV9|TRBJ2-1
CASSVAPGLVVFNEQFF
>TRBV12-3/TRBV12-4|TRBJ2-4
CASSKGGQGRNIQYF
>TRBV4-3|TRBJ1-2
CASSQVQVGGDYGYTF
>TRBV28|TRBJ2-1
CASSTTPGWNEQFF
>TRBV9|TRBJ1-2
CASNGGRTHSQSGYTF
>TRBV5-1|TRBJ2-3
CASSLAGPSTDTQYF
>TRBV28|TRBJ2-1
CASTGLRENEQFF
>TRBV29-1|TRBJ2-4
CSVEAPGIQYF
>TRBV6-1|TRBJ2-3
CASSVDYTDTQYF